A selection of T cell receptor beta chains follows, all from one sample in a study of graft-versus-host responses after intestinal transplantation. The antigens of these receptors remain unknown. Using immunoSEQ multiplex PCR, the repertoire was profiled, and TCRdb retains in-frame clones only, with some absent. Of 90,000 to 120,000 clones listed, 80% to 90% are singletons. Specimen: unstimulated CD4+ T cells sorted from spleen or lymph node cells, collected before transplant. These receptors were obtained from a human donor who was the organ donor for an intestinal transplant. Each CDR3 is given with its conserved first and last residue. D genes are given only for firm matches. The size of a clone is reported for some rows only, either as once, few or many, or as a class for expanded clones.

>TRBD1|13|NA|TRBV19|TRBJ1-4
CASSDRVDEKLFF
TGTGCCAGTAGTGACAGGGTTGACGAAAAACTGTTTTTT
>NA|15|NA|TRBV5-1|TRBJ1-4
CASSIAQGSNEKLFF
TGCGCCAGCAGCATAGCACAGGGTTCTAATGAAAAACTGTTTTTT
>TRBD1|17|NA|TRBV7-8|TRBJ2-7
CASSLFARGQGTYEQYF
TGTGCCAGCAGCTTATTCGCTCGGGGACAGGGGACCTACGAGCAGTACTTC
>TRBD2|16|NA|TRBV6-5|TRBJ2-2
CASSYLRGAHTGELFF
TGTGCCAGCAGTTACTTGCGGGGGGCCCACACCGGGGAGCTGTTTTTT
>NA|15|NA|TRBV6-1|TRBJ2-1
CASSSRDSRGIEQFF
TGTGCCAGCAGTTCGAGGGACTCTCGGGGGATTGAGCAGTTCTTC
>NA|16|NA|TRBV5-1|TRBJ2-7
CASSLAGWGPSYEQYF
TGCGCCAGCAGCTTGGCCGGGTGGGGGCCCTCCTACGAGCAGTACTTC
>NA|13|NA|TRBV9|TRBJ1-5
CASSVDGNQPQHF
TGTGCCAGCAGCGTAGACGGCAATCAGCCCCAGCATTTT
>NA|13|NA|TRBV14|TRBJ1-1
CASSQRMNTEAFF
TGTGCCAGCAGCCAACGAATGAACACTGAAGCTTTCTTT
>NA|13|NA|TRBV7-9|TRBJ1-2
CASSFGPNYGYTF
TGTGCCAGCAGCTTCGGACCCAACTATGGCTACACCTTC
>NA|14|NA|TRBV18|TRBJ1-2
CASSPLEGPHGYTF
TGTGCCAGCTCACCACTCGAGGGGCCCCATGGCTACACCTTC
>TRBD2|14|NA|TRBV30|TRBJ2-2
CAWRGGLYTGELFF
TGTGCCTGGAGGGGGGGGTTATACACCGGGGAGCTGTTTTTT
>TRBD2|17|NA|TRBV27|TRBJ2-2
CASSPLLLAGNTGELFF
TGTGCCAGCAGTCCCCTGTTGTTAGCGGGGAACACCGGGGAGCTGTTTTTT
>NA|18|NA|TRBV7-2|TRBJ2-5
CASSFRSFVRGPQETQYF
TGTGCCAGCAGCTTTAGGTCGTTTGTGCGGGGGCCTCAAGAGACCCAGTACTTC
>TRBD1|14|NA|TRBV28|TRBJ1-2
CASSSGQGRYGYTF
TGTGCCAGCAGTTCTGGACAGGGAAGGTATGGCTACACCTTC
>NA|14|NA|TRBV7-2|TRBJ2-1
CASSLAGYYNEQFF
TGTGCCAGCAGCTTAGCGGGGTACTACAATGAGCAGTTCTTC
>TRBD2|15|NA|TRBV19|TRBJ2-3
CASKNRGRATDTQYF
TGTGCCAGCAAAAACCGCGGGAGGGCCACAGATACGCAGTATTTT
>TRBD1|15|NA|TRBV7-9|TRBJ2-1
CASSPPRTGANEQFF
TGTGCCAGCAGCCCACCGAGGACAGGGGCTAATGAGCAGTTCTTC
>NA|16|NA|TRBV16|TRBJ1-1
CASSQSGGITNTEAFF
TGTGCCAGCAGCCAATCTGGGGGAATTACGAACACTGAAGCTTTCTTT
>NA|15|NA|TRBV4-1|TRBJ2-5
CASSQGEVGLETQYF
TGCGCCAGCAGCCAAGGAGAAGTGGGGTTAGAGACCCAGTACTTC
>TRBD2|16|NA|TRBV11-2|TRBJ2-3
CASSPGPGGIERTQYF
TGTGCCAGCAGCCCGGGACCGGGGGGGATCGAGCGCACGCAGTATTTT
>TRBD1|16|NA|TRBV9|TRBJ2-2
CASSVDFQGATGELFF
TGTGCCAGCAGCGTAGATTTCCAGGGGGCCACCGGGGAGCTGTTTTTT
>TRBD1|15|NA|TRBV7-9|TRBJ1-4
CASSLVTGTNEKLFF
TGTGCCAGCAGCCTGGTGACAGGGACTAATGAAAAACTGTTTTTT
>NA|15|NA|TRBV18|TRBJ1-6
CASSLESQVKSPLHF
TGTGCCAGCTCACTCGAGAGCCAGGTTAAATCACCCCTCCACTTT
>TRBD2|17|NA|TRBV7-9|TRBJ2-7
CASSLGLASGDTYEQYF
TGTGCCAGCAGCTTAGGATTGGCTAGCGGTGATACCTACGAGCAGTACTTC
>NA|15|NA|TRBV5-1|TRBJ1-4
CASSTSPGLGEKLFF
TGCGCCAGCAGCACCTCGCCCGGGTTAGGTGAAAAACTGTTTTTT
>NA|14|NA|TRBV12-2|TRBJ2-7
CASRWTSGRYEQYF
TGTGCAAGTCGCTGGACTAGCGGGAGGTACGAGCAGTACTTC
>NA|11|NA|TRBV14|TRBJ2-2
CASSPARELFF
TGTGCCAGCAGCCCTGCCAGGGAGCTGTTTTTT
>NA|17|NA|TRBV4-2|TRBJ2-3
CASSQDSQVTSTDTQYF
TGTGCCAGCAGCCAAGATTCTCAAGTAACTAGCACAGATACGCAGTATTTT
>NA|14|NA|TRBV6-5|TRBJ2-7
CASSASYRVHEQYF
TGTGCCAGCAGTGCGTCATACAGGGTGCACGAGCAGTACTTC
>NA|14|NA|TRBV6-1|TRBJ1-3
CASSEGTHRNTIYF
TGTGCCAGCAGTGAAGGGACACACCGAAACACCATATATTTT
>NA|15|NA|TRBV10-3|TRBJ2-7
CAISESTWKGYEQYF
TGTGCCATCAGTGAGTCGACGTGGAAAGGCTACGAGCAGTACTTC
>NA|14|NA|TRBV5-1|TRBJ1-5
CASSLVVGGQPQHF
TGCGCCAGCAGCTTGGTGGTGGGGGGTCAGCCCCAGCATTTT
>NA|13|NA|TRBV2|TRBJ1-1
CASRTGRDTEAFF
TGTGCCAGCAGGACAGGTAGGGACACTGAAGCTTTCTTT
>NA|15|few|TRBV6-5|TRBJ2-3
CASSYSRGGADTQYF
TGTGCCAGCAGTTACTCCAGGGGTGGGGCAGATACGCAGTATTTT
>TRBD1|15|once|TRBV12-5|TRBJ1-1
CASGHNRGMSTEAFF
TGTGCTAGTGGACACAACAGGGGGATGAGCACTGAAGCTTTCTTT
>NA|14|NA|TRBV19|TRBJ2-7
CASSMSGGFYEQYF
TGTGCCAGTAGTATGTCCGGGGGATTCTACGAGCAGTACTTC
>TRBD2|16|NA|TRBV5-1|TRBJ2-3
CASSLGLAASTDTQYF
TGCGCCAGCAGCTTAGGACTAGCGGCTTCCACAGATACGCAGTATTTT
>NA|12|once|TRBV11-3|TRBJ1-2
CASKPQWGGYTF
TGTGCCAGCAAACCTCAATGGGGCGGCTACACCTTC
>TRBD2|14|NA|TRBV7-3|TRBJ2-5
CASSLAGGGETQYF
TGTGCCAGCAGCTTAGCGGGGGGAGGAGAGACCCAGTACTTC
>NA|14|NA|TRBV6-1|TRBJ2-3
CASRRLTWTDTQYF
TGTGCCAGCAGAAGGCTCACTTGGACAGATACGCAGTATTTT
>NA|14|NA|TRBV5-1|TRBJ2-3
CASSLRPFTDTQYF
TGCGCCAGCAGCCTCCGGCCTTTCACAGATACGCAGTATTTT
>NA|18|NA|TRBV7-9|TRBJ2-3
CASSLVDVIGQNTDTQYF
TGTGCCAGCAGCTTAGTAGACGTAATAGGGCAAAACACAGATACGCAGTATTTT
>NA|16|NA|TRBV7-9|TRBJ1-3
CASSYDRSKSGNTIYF
TGTGCCAGCAGCTACGACAGGTCTAAATCTGGAAACACCATATATTTT
>TRBD2|17|NA|TRBV7-9|TRBJ2-2
CASSQLAGVRITGELFF
TGTGCCAGCAGCCAACTAGCGGGAGTACGGATAACCGGGGAGCTGTTTTTT
>NA|16|NA|TRBV13|TRBJ1-1
CASSLFTGSMNTEAFF
TGTGCCAGCAGCTTATTTACAGGGTCCATGAACACTGAAGCTTTCTTT
>NA|14|once|TRBV11-1|TRBJ1-1
CASSLDRADTEAFF
TGTGCCAGCAGCTTAGACAGGGCGGACACTGAAGCTTTCTTT
>TRBD1|14|NA|TRBV11-2|TRBJ2-5
CASSFGTGKETQYF
TGTGCCAGCAGCTTTGGGACAGGGAAAGAGACCCAGTACTTC
>NA|15|NA|TRBV13|TRBJ2-3
CASSLGRRYTDTQYF
TGTGCCAGCAGCTTAGGACGACGGTACACAGATACGCAGTATTTT